The clone carrying this T cell receptor (beta chain) was recorded a few times. The antigen is not known. The sample originates from a study of T-cell memory formation after mild COVID-19. Study conclusions and caveats: The SARS-CoV-2 specificity of second-wave clones reaching peak at day 37 remained unverified.

TCR alpha and TCR beta cDNA libraries with sample barcodes and UMIs came from 5'RACE using constant-segment primers. TCRdb passed the 5' RACE reads through MiXCR, listing each CDR3 protein once. The sample has 470,000 or so distinct CDR3 sequences, roughly 18% seen once. The source material was PBMCs or a T cell subset sorted from them (not recorded which). The receptor's source is a man between 18 and 35 years old who had mild COVID-19 (a few samples of this study predate the infection). Cell type and time point are not known.

CDR3 in amino acids: CASRPGLTDRWETQYF. For the CDR3, the DNA is TGTGCCAGCAGGCCGGGACTTACAGATCGTTGGGAGACCCAGTACTTC. This chain joins TRBV2 and TRBJ2-5; maybe TRBD2 (6 bases). This CDR3 spans 16 amino acids. The germline CDR1 and CDR2 sequences are SNHLY and FYNNEI. V lost 6 bases to trimming and J lost 5 bases, with 22 bases between them.